This record concerns one TCR beta chain sequence. Its target is unknown. V lost 5 bases, J lost 2 bases, and 13 bases stayed unmatched. The CDR3 sequence is 17 residues long. Germline CDR1 reads SGHTA; CDR2 reads FQGNSA. The treatment: approximately nine-day PBMC culture with coronavirus spike peptide pools or control peptides (ViraFEST assay). The source of the sample is a study of vaccination and CD4 T cells after COVID-19. Study information: Two Hispanic individuals were among six male and four female convalescent patients. Two mRNA vaccine doses were given, either BNT162b2 or mRNA-1273. Control cultures were given a CEFX pool, an HIV-1 Nef pool, or no peptide.

Oncomine TCR Beta short-read sequencing was applied to DNA from cultured CD4+ T cells. Cultures of CD4+ T cells served as the source for extracting genomic DNA. TCRdb recomputed calls from the PCR reads with MiXCR, one row per CDR3 protein. Found here are 20,000 to 25,000 distinct CDR3 sequences, 30% to 45% of them singletons; the top ten hold 4.5% to 6.5%. Sequenced here: CD4+ T cells from blood, cultured in vitro, sampled before SARS-CoV-2 vaccination. This chain uses TRBV7-2 with TRBJ2-7, with 9 bases lining up with TRBD1. The receptor's source is a human donor who had recovered from COVID-19. Here the CDR3 DNA reads TGTGCCAGCAGCAAGCCACCCACAGGGGGCGCCCCCTACGAGCAGTACTTC. It translates to CASSKPPTGGAPYEQYF.